A single sample is the source of the 15 T cell receptor beta chains below, sequenced in a study of tumor and adjacent non-tumor tissue in lung cancer. Three rounds of nested PCR, following a modified ARM-PCR protocol, produced the TCRbeta library. TCRdb reprocessed the multiplex PCR reads with MiXCR, giving one entry per CDR3 protein. Among roughly 43,000 distinct CDR3 sequences, 60% were seen once, and the ten largest hold around 45%. No cell sorting was done before RNA was extracted from the tissue. The normal lung tissue was taken more than 3 cm from the tumor edge. Sequenced material: distant non-tumor lung tissue. These receptors were taken from a man in his forties or fifties with non-small cell lung cancer.

This clonotype was found many times. This rearrangement joins TRBV6-5 to TRBJ2-7; 10 nucleotides line up with TRBD2. V lost 6 bases, J lost 5 bases, and 10 bases stayed unmatched. The CDR3 runs 15 residues. Germline V CDR1 and CDR2: MNHEY, SVGAGI. CDR3 loop: CASSPRTSGMDEQYF. As DNA, the CDR3 is TGTGCCAGCAGCCCACGGACTAGCGGTATGGACGAGCAGTACTTC.

This clonotype has a handful of counts. The junction differs from germline at one of its ends, possibly a read error. This sequence joins TRBV5-1 and TRBJ1-1; TRBD1 is a possible D gene (6 bases). The germline V gene encodes CDR1 SGHRS and CDR2 YFSETQ. This CDR3 region has 16 residues. The CDR3 DNA follows: TGCGCCAGCAGCTTGGTCGTCCGGGGGCCGAACACTGAAGTTTTCTTT. Residues: CASSLVVRGPNTEVFF.

This clonotype was found a few times. The chain has TRBV18 and TRBJ2-3, with D unresolved. Trimming left V 6 bases short and J 4 bases short, with 5 bases between. The germline V gene has CDR1 KGHSH and CDR2 LQKENI. The CDR3 contains 11 residues. The CDR3 coding sequence is TGTGCCAGCTCTACATCAGATACGCAGTATTTT. Amino acids: CASSTSDTQYF.

The CDR3 DNA sequence: TGCAGTGCACGGCGGGCGATCTACGAGCAGTACTTC. Translation: CSARRAIYEQYF. The gene calls are TRBV20-1 and TRBJ2-7; possible D gene TRBD2, 5 bases. Germline V gene data show CDR1 as DFQATT and CDR2 as SNEGSKA (reference sequence). V lost 6 bases and J 3 bases, leaving 12 bases between the germline ends. The length of the CDR3 is 12 residues.

In the case of this clonotype: It may be a read error: a sequence one base away is much more abundant. This sequence joins TRBV14 and TRBJ2-1, with a possible D match to TRBD2 (6 bases). This CDR3 spans 16 amino acids. Per the germline V gene, CDR1 is SGHDN and CDR2 is FVKESK. The CDR3 bases are TGTGCCAGCTGCCAAAGCAGGAGCGGGCTCTACAATGAGCAGTTCTTC. This gives the protein CASCQSRSGLYNEQFF.

As for this clonotype: A junction boundary mismatches the germline segment, possibly from a read error. The rearrangement joins TRBV30 to TRBJ2-4; D remains unclear. Germline assignment: CDR1 GTSNPN and CDR2 SVGIG (reference sequence). The CDR3 runs 14 residues. The CDR3 reads CAWSVSGAKNIQYF. CDR3 coding DNA: TGTGCCTGGAGTGTTTCGGGCGCCAAAAACATCCAGTACTTC. The full variable domain, in which reference TRBV30 and TRBJ2-4 provide the parts outside the CDR3, is SQTIHQWPATLVQPVGSPLSLECTVEGTSNPNLYWYRQAAGRGLQLLFYSVGIGQISSEVPQNLSASRPQDRQFILSSKKLLLSDSGFYLCAWSVSGAKNIQYFGAGTRLSVL.

This clonotype was counted only a few times. Lacking the conserved final phenylalanine or tryptophan, this CDR3 likely reflects a read error. The chain joins TRBV28 to TRBJ2-5, with a possible D match to TRBD2 (5 bases). The V gene lost 2 bases and the J gene lost 2 bases, with 12 bases spanning the gap. This CDR3 is 15 amino acids long. Germline CDR1 and CDR2: MDHEN and SYDVKM. The DNA for the CDR3 is TGTGCCAGCAGTTTAAACAGCCGAGGGCAAGAGACCCAGTACATC. Residues: CASSLNSRGQETQYI.

The chain joins TRBV4-2 to TRBJ2-1; 9 bases match TRBD1. Trimming took 1 base from V and 9 from J; bases not matched to a gene: 7. CDR1 is LGHNA, CDR2 YNFKEQ, per germline. The CDR3 extends over 15 amino acids. The CDR3 bases are TGTGCCAGCAGCCAAGGACAGGGGGTGAACATTGAGCAGTTCTTC. Residues: CASSQGQGVNIEQFF.

Note on this clonotype: A read error may be the cause here, since a much bigger clone is one base away. The chain carries TRBV4-2 and TRBJ2-3; 9 bases line up with TRBD2. The CDR3 loop spans 17 amino acids. Germline V lookup: CDR1 LGHNA, CDR2 YNFKEQ. The CDR3 loop reads CANSQDLGGRAADTQYF. For the CDR3, the DNA is TGTGCCAACAGCCAAGATCTAGGCGGGAGGGCCGCAGATACGCAGTATTTT.

The genes are TRBV6-2 or TRBV6-3 and TRBJ2-7; 7 bases match TRBD1. The CDR3 extends over 15 amino acids. V shed 6 bases, J shed 3 bases, and the junction held 11 bases outside the gene matches. CDR1 is MNHEY, CDR2 SVGEGT, per germline. CDR3 amino acids: CASRLSTGFYYEQYF. In DNA form, the CDR3 reads TGTGCCAGCAGGCTATCGACAGGGTTCTACTACGAGCAGTACTTC.

Details on this clonotype: The final CDR3 position lacks the conserved phenylalanine or tryptophan, pointing to a likely read error. The V and J genes are TRBV11-2 and TRBJ2-3; D is unclear. The germline V gene has CDR1 SGHAT and CDR2 FQNNGV. The CDR3 has 15 amino acids. CDR3 region: CASNLMSSRTDTQYL. The CDR3 DNA reads as TGTGCCAGCAACTTAATGAGCTCTAGGACAGATACGCAGTATTTG.

V gene TRBV11-2 combines with J gene TRBJ2-7; maybe TRBD2 (6 bases). Trimming removed 1 base from V and 5 bases from J, with 21 bases in between. This CDR3 region has 17 residues. In germline, CDR1 is SGHAT, CDR2 FQNNGV. The CDR3 DNA is TGTGCCAGCAGCTTAGGGAGATCCACTCGGGGGTCCCACGAGCAGTACTTC. This gives the protein CASSLGRSTRGSHEQYF.

This clonotype was seen many times. The J gene is TRBJ1-5, the V gene TRBV10-2, with D possibly matching TRBD1 (6 bases). The germline V gene encodes CDR1 WSHSY and CDR2 SAAADI. V was pared by 2 bases and J by 5 bases, with 10 bases between. The CDR3 totals 14 residues. For the CDR3, the DNA is TGCGCCAGCAGTGAGAGACAGGTTGATCAGCCCCAGCATTTT. Translation gives CASSERQVDQPQHF.

A few counts support this clonotype. It may be a read error: a sequence one base away is much more abundant. The CDR3 reads CASSLVLEGSSYEQYF. The CDR3 bases are TGTGCCAGCAGCTTAGTCTTGGAAGGTAGCTCCTACGAGCAGTACTTC. The chain has TRBV13 and TRBJ2-7; D not resolved. Germline CDR1 PRHDT, CDR2 FYEKMQ (reference sequence). The CDR3 is made up of 16 amino acids. V dropped 1 base and J dropped 0 bases, with 13 bases sitting between them.

The rearrangement uses TRBV24-1 and TRBJ2-7; D gene unclear. This CDR3 region has 13 residues. V was pared by 5 bases and J by 5 bases, with 12 bases between. CDR1 and CDR2 (germline): KGHDR, SFDVKD. This CDR3 reads CATSGFWENEQYF. DNA for the CDR3: TGTGCCACCAGTGGTTTTTGGGAAAACGAGCAGTACTTC.